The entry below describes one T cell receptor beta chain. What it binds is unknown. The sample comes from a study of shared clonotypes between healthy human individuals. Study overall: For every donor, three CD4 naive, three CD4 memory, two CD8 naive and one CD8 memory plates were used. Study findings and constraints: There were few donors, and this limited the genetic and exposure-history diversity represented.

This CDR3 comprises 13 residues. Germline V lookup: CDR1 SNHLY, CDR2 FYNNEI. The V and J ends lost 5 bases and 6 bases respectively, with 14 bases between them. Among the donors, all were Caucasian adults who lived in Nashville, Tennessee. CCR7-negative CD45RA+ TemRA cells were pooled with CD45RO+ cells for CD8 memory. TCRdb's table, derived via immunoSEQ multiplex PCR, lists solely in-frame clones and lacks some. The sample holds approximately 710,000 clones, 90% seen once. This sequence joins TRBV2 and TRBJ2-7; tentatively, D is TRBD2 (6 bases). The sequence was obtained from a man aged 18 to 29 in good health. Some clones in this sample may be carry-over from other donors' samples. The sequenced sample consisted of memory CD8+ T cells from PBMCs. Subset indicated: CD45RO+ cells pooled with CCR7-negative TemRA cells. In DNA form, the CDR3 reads TGTGCCAGCAGTCTAGCGCGAATATTCGAGCAGTACTTC. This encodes CASSLARIFEQYF. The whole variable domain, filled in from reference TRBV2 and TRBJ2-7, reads EPEVTQTPSHQVTQMGQEVILRCVPISNHLYFYWYRQILGQKVEFLVSFYNNEISEKSEIFDDQFSVERPDGSNFTLKIRSTKLEDSAMYFCASSLARIFEQYFGPGTRLTVT.